Presented here are 23 T cell receptor beta chains from one specimen sequenced in a study of OX40 agonist ivuxolimab in advanced cancers. Clones were sequenced by immunoSEQ multiplex PCR, and TCRdb holds only the in-frame ones, with some missing. Counted here are roughly 7,000 clones, roughly 71% occurring once; the ten biggest clones make up 18%. The material was CD4+ or CD8+ T cells sorted from blood, obtained in a trial of the OX40 agonist ivuxolimab. These receptors all come from an adult with an advanced solid tumor such as melanoma, head and neck, liver or kidney cancer.

The V call is TRBV4-1, the J call TRBJ2-7, with D perhaps matching TRBD1 (5 bases). The CDR3 totals 14 residues. Germline V CDR1 and CDR2: MGHRA, YSYEKL. The V and J ends lost 0 bases and 1 base respectively, with 7 bases between them. The CDR3 loop is CASSQEDSSYEQYF. The CDR3 DNA reads as TGCGCCAGCAGCCAAGAAGACAGTTCCTACGAGCAGTACTTC.

The chain uses TRBV11-3 and TRBJ2-7; the match to TRBD1 covers 9 bases. CDR1 SGHNT and CDR2 YENEEA come from the germline V gene. CDR3 length: 14 amino acids. J was trimmed by 3 bases and V by 3 bases; bases with no gene match: 3. The CDR3 sequence is CASSFGTGNYEQYF. The CDR3, as DNA: TGTGCCAGCAGCTTCGGGACAGGGAACTACGAGCAGTACTTC.

This chain links TRBV14 with TRBJ1-5; 7 bases match TRBD1. This CDR3 contains 13 residues. CDR1 and CDR2 (germline): SGHDN, FVKESK. Unmatched junction bases numbered 6, after V lost 4 bases and J lost 9 bases. The DNA of the CDR3 is TGTGCCAGCAGCCCCGGACAGGATCGGCCCCAGCATTTT. Its protein is CASSPGQDRPQHF.

The chain couples TRBV13 to TRBJ1-2; D unresolved. Per germline, CDR1 PRHDT and CDR2 FYEKMQ (reference sequence). The CDR3 is 13 amino acids. Trimming removed 6 bases at V and 3 bases at J, with 11 bases between. CDR3 sequence reads: CASSSDIDYGYTF. In DNA form, the CDR3 reads TGTGCCAGCAGTTCCGACATTGACTATGGCTACACCTTC.

A few counts support this clone. J is TRBJ1-2 and V is TRBV28; D remains ambiguous. CDR3 size: 17 residues. Germline CDR1 reads MDHEN; CDR2 reads SYDVKM. With 5 bases removed from V and 2 bases from J, the gap between germline ends came to 21 bases. The CDR3 here is CASSLLVPDALNYGYTF. CDR3 sequence (DNA): TGTGCCAGCAGTCTCCTAGTACCAGACGCTCTCAACTATGGCTACACCTTC.

The chain is built from TRBV23-1 and TRBJ2-7; D uncertain. TRBV23-1 is identified as an open reading frame with a role that is uncertain. There are 11 residues in the CDR3. The V end was cut by 4 bases, the J end by 5 bases, with 6 bases between. CDR3 sequence (DNA): TGCGCCAGCAGTCCAACCAACGAGCAGTACTTC. It is translated as CASSPTNEQYF.

V gene TRBV7-2 combines with J gene TRBJ2-3; 10 bases match TRBD2. CDR1 SGHTA and CDR2 FQGNSA come from the germline V gene. V was clipped by 2 bases and J by 0 bases; unmatched bases: 8. The CDR3 covers 18 residues. CDR3 bases: TGTGCCAGCAGCTTACTCGGCCTAGCGGGGGCCAGCACAGATACGCAGTATTTT. Amino acids: CASSLLGLAGASTDTQYF.

This chain connects TRBV14 to TRBJ1-1; D might be TRBD1 (6 bases). This CDR3 region has 15 residues. Germline lookup yields CDR1 SGHDN and CDR2 FVKESK. The ends were cut back, 0 bases at V and 4 bases at J, with 12 bases in the middle. This CDR3 is CASSQDGGGGTEAFF. In DNA, the CDR3 is TGTGCCAGCAGCCAAGATGGAGGGGGTGGCACTGAAGCTTTCTTT. Drawing the rest from reference TRBV14 and TRBJ1-1, the complete variable domain is EAGVTQFPSHSVIEKGQTVTLRCDPISGHDNLYWYRRVMGKEIKFLLHFVKESKQDESGMPNNRFLAERTGGTYSTLKVQPAELEDSGVYFCASSQDGGGGTEAFFGQGTRLTVV.

This clone was seen a few times. The same CDR3 also results from other DNA sequences found in this sample. The chain couples TRBV27 to TRBJ2-1; 8 bases are shared with TRBD2. Losses at the gene ends were 2 bases for V and 3 bases for J; bases not matched to a gene: 3. Germline V gene sequence: CDR1 MNHEY, CDR2 SMNVEV (reference sequence). The CDR3 sequence is 15 residues long. CDR3 sequence reads: CASSLAGGDYNEQFF. The CDR3, as DNA: TGTGCCAGCAGTTTAGCGGGGGGAGACTACAATGAGCAGTTCTTC.

The chain uses TRBV18 and TRBJ2-7; no clear D. This CDR3 comprises 14 residues. The germline gives CDR1 KGHSH, CDR2 LQKENI. V was trimmed by 1 base and J by 2 bases, leaving 9 bases between them. For the CDR3, the DNA is TGTGCCAGCTCACCACGGGATCCCCCCTACGAGCAGTACTTC. Translating it yields CASSPRDPPYEQYF. The full variable domain, completed using reference TRBV18 and TRBJ2-7, is NAGVMQNPRHLVRRRGQEARLRCSPMKGHSHVYWYRQLPEEGLKFMVYLQKENIIDESGMPKERFSAEFPKEGPSILRIQQVVRGDSAAYFCASSPRDPPYEQYFGPGTRLTVT.

A few counts support this clone. This chain uses TRBV4-3 with TRBJ1-1, with D possibly TRBD1 on 5 matching bases. This CDR3 comprises 15 residues. Trimming shortened V by 0 bases and J by 7 bases, and 15 bases separated the two germline ends. Looked up from germline, CDR1 is LGHNA and CDR2 is YSLEER. The CDR3, as DNA: TGCGCCAGCAGCCAAGATCGGGGTTCGGGACGTGAAGCTTTCTTT. It encodes CASSQDRGSGREAFF.

CDR3 loop: CASSSQPGYEQYF. CDR3 bases: TGTGCCAGCAGCTCGCAACCGGGCTACGAGCAGTACTTC. This rearrangement joins TRBV13 to TRBJ2-7; D is ambiguous. CDR1 and CDR2 from the germline V gene are PRHDT and FYEKMQ (reference sequence). V gave up 4 bases and J gave up 3 bases, with 10 bases separating them. CDR3 length: 13 residues.

The V call is TRBV5-8, the J call TRBJ2-3; maybe TRBD1 (6 bases). Germline V gene lookup returns CDR1 SGHTS and CDR2 YDEGEE. This CDR3 contains 14 residues. Trimming left V 4 bases short and J 1 base short, with 10 bases between. The DNA of the CDR3 is TGTGCCAGCAGCCCGCGGACAGGCACAGATACGCAGTATTTT. This sequence encodes CASSPRTGTDTQYF.

CDR3 coding DNA: TGTGCCAGCAGTGACTCAGCGGGGTCCTACAATGAGCAGTTCTTC. Translating it yields CASSDSAGSYNEQFF. The rearrangement joins TRBV6-4 to TRBJ2-1, with 7 bases matching TRBD2. The germline CDR1 and CDR2 sequences are MRHNA and SNTAGT. The trim removed 0 bases at V and 1 base at J, leaving 0 bases unmatched. CDR3 length: 15 residues.

This clone came up a few times. The V gene is TRBV7-3, the J gene TRBJ1-2; TRBD1 is a possible D gene (6 bases). CDR3 length: 17 residues. The ends were cut back, 5 bases at V and 7 bases at J, with 26 bases in the middle. Germline CDR1 reads SGHTA; CDR2 reads FQGTGA. CDR3 nucleotides: TGTGCCAGCAGCCCTCCCGGACAGATCCTCTCTGAGGCTGGCTACACCTTC. Its protein is CASSPPGQILSEAGYTF.

The CDR3 is CASSQDLRGYGYTF. In DNA, the CDR3 is TGCGCCAGCAGCCAAGATTTGAGGGGCTATGGCTACACCTTC. The rearrangement links TRBV4-3 to TRBJ1-2; tentatively, D is TRBD1 (5 bases). Germline V lookup: CDR1 LGHNA, CDR2 YSLEER. Trimming removed 0 bases from V and 4 bases from J, with 9 bases in between. CDR3 size: 14 residues.

This clone has just a few counts. The CDR3 coding sequence is TGTGCCAGCAGTCCCAGGGGGTACGAGCAGTACTTC. It codes for CASSPRGYEQYF. The V and J genes are TRBV6-1 and TRBJ2-7, with TRBD1 identical over 7 bases. Trimming took 5 bases from V and 4 from J; bases not matched to a gene: 2. This CDR3 contains 12 residues. Germline assignment: CDR1 MNHNS and CDR2 SASEGT.

V gene TRBV9 combines with J gene TRBJ2-1, with D perhaps matching TRBD2 (5 bases). The CDR3 totals 15 residues. Deletions cut 4 bases from V and 2 bases from J, with 13 bases between. In germline, CDR1 is SGDLS, CDR2 YYNGEE. Here the CDR3 DNA reads TGTGCCAGCAGCACAGACGGACTGACCTACAATGAGCAGTTCTTC. This encodes CASSTDGLTYNEQFF.

This clone was seen a handful of times. J is TRBJ2-1 and V is TRBV5-1, with 8 nucleotides matching TRBD1. This CDR3 is 14 amino acids long. Germline V CDR1 and CDR2: SGHRS, YFSETQ. V trimming: 3 bases; J trimming: 4 bases; junction bases outside the gene matches: 3. The CDR3 protein is CASSWTGSYNEQFF. CDR3 coding DNA: TGCGCCAGCAGCTGGACAGGGTCATACAATGAGCAGTTCTTC.

The chain has TRBV20-1 and TRBJ2-3, with D uncertain. The CDR3 sequence is 8 residues long. With 7 bases removed from V and 9 bases from J, the gap between germline ends came to 5 bases. The germline V gene has CDR1 DFQATT and CDR2 SNEGSKA (reference sequence). CDR3 nucleotide sequence: TGCAGTGGGGGAACGCAGTATTTT. Translation gives CSGGTQYF.

The gene calls are TRBV5-6 and TRBJ2-1; D call uncertain. Trimming left V 3 bases short and J 4 bases short, with 5 bases between. The CDR3 consists of 12 residues. Germline CDR1 reads SGHDT; CDR2 reads YYEEEE. The CDR3 loop is CASSYGYNEQFF. CDR3 nucleotides: TGTGCCAGCAGCTATGGTTACAATGAGCAGTTCTTC.

The rearrangement uses TRBV30 and TRBJ2-1; the match to TRBD1 covers 9 bases. V gave up 5 bases and J gave up 9 bases; unmatched junction bases: 11. The CDR3 is made up of 14 amino acids. CDR1 and CDR2 (germline): GTSNPN, SVGIG (reference sequence). CDR3 bases: TGTGCCTGGGTCCTGGACAGGGGCCCTCCTGAGCAGTTCTTC. It encodes CAWVLDRGPPEQFF.

This clone has more than one count but fewer than ten. This sequence joins TRBV4-1 and TRBJ2-7; possible D gene TRBD1, 5 bases. From germline, CDR1 is MGHRA and CDR2 YSYEKL. Trimming took 3 bases from V and 5 from J, leaving 11 bases between them. This CDR3 is 13 amino acids long. Here the CDR3 DNA reads TGCGCCAGCAGCCAGGGGCAGAGGAACGAGCAGTACTTC. Residues: CASSQGQRNEQYF.